These 6 T cell receptor beta chains were all obtained from the same sample, sequenced in a study of blood T cells in healthy people across ages. Using a J-beta primer mix together with a sample-barcoded 5' primer, a second PCR was run for roughly 7 to 12 cycles. TCRdb reanalysed the 5' RACE reads using MiXCR and keeps one entry per CDR3 protein. The repertoire holds approximately 2,000,000 distinct CDR3 sequences, with roughly two fifths as singletons. The sample was blood. These receptors were collected from a human donor in good health.

The rearrangement joins TRBV7-9 to TRBJ2-7; weak D call: TRBD1 (5 bases). V lost 3 bases, J lost 10 bases, and 16 bases lay in between. The CDR3 is made up of 13 amino acids. Germline V CDR1 and CDR2: SEHNR, FQNEAQ (reference sequence). As DNA, the CDR3 is TGTGCCAGCAGCTTGTCACAGACAGCCCAACAGTACTTC. Amino acids: CASSLSQTAQQYF.

The table lists this clonotype with a few counts. This rearrangement joins TRBV29-1 to TRBJ1-1, with D possibly being TRBD1 (5 bases). CDR1 and CDR2 from the germline V gene are SQVTM and ANQGSEA. The germline V and J ends were trimmed by 3 bases and 5 bases, with 10 bases remaining between them. This CDR3 spans 12 amino acids. CDR3 sequence: CSVEGPLTEAFF. Here the CDR3 DNA reads TGCAGCGTTGAGGGACCTTTAACTGAAGCTTTCTTT.

In this sample, this clonotype turned up a few times. The gene calls are TRBV7-9 and TRBJ1-1; D is unresolved. Trimming left V 3 bases short and J 5 bases short, with 10 bases between. The CDR3 loop spans 13 amino acids. Germline V lookup: CDR1 SEHNR, CDR2 FQNEAQ (reference sequence). In DNA, the CDR3 is TGTGCCAGCAGCTTGCCTGTCAATACTGAAGCTTTCTTT. It is translated as CASSLPVNTEAFF.

This clonotype was observed a handful of times. The CDR3 is CASSHGISKNIQYF. In nucleotides, the CDR3 is TGCGCCAGCAGCCATGGGATATCGAAAAACATTCAGTACTTC. This chain joins TRBV4-1 and TRBJ2-4, with D unresolved. The CDR3 spans 14 residues. V was pared by 3 bases and J by 4 bases, with 10 bases between. The germline gives CDR1 MGHRA, CDR2 YSYEKL.

The chain couples TRBV11-2 to TRBJ2-7; 7 bases map to TRBD1. Germline V gene data show CDR1 as SGHAT and CDR2 as FQNNGV. This CDR3 spans 14 amino acids. V was pared by 5 bases and J by 4 bases, with 8 bases of the junction left unmatched. The chain's CDR3 is CASSRTGALYEQYF. Written as DNA, the CDR3 is TGTGCCAGCAGCCGAACAGGGGCACTGTACGAGCAGTACTTC.

Comments on this clonotype: This may arise from a read error, as a much more abundant clone is one base away. The chain joins TRBV5-1 to TRBJ2-7; D is uncertain. This CDR3 contains 14 residues. Germline lookup yields CDR1 SGHRS and CDR2 YFSETQ. V lost 0 bases, J lost 0 bases, and 7 bases lay in between. The CDR3 nucleotides read TGCGCCAGCAGCTTGGAGGATCCCTCCTACGAGCAGTACTTC. This gives the protein CASSLEDPSYEQYF.